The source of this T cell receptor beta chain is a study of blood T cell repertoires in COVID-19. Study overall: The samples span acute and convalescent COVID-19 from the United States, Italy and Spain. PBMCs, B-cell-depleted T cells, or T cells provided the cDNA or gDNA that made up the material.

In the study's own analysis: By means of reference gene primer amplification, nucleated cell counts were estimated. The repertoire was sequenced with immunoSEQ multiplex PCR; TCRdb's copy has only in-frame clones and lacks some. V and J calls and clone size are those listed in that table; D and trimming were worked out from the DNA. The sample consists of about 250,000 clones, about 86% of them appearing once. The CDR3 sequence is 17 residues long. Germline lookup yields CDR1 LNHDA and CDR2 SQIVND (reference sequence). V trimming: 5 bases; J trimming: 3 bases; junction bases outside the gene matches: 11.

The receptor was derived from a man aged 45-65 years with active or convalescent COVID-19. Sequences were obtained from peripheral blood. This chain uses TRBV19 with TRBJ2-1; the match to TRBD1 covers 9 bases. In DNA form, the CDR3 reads TGTGCCAGTAGTCCCTCCGACCCGGGACAGGGCTACAATGAGCAGTTCTTC. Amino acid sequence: CASSPSDPGQGYNEQFF.